The T cell receptor (beta chain) described here comes from a study of blood T cell repertoires in COVID-19. Study details: Sites in the United States, Italy and Spain provided acute and convalescent COVID-19 samples. Sample material is recorded as cDNA or gDNA derived from T cells, B-cell-depleted T cells, or PBMCs.

V was cut by 4 bases and J by 0 bases, with 6 bases left in between. This CDR3 has 12 residues. CDR1 is SQVTM and CDR2 is ANQGSEA in the germline V gene. This clone is medium-sized by share. Methods used by the authors: Quantification of nucleated cells was approximated via reference gene primer amplification. Produced via immunoSEQ multiplex PCR; TCRdb's table is partial and in-frame only. V and J calls and clone size are those listed in that table; D and trimming were worked out from the DNA. The top ten hold roughly 2% of the sample, which has roughly 120,000 clones, about four fifths seen once. Sequenced sample: peripheral blood. V and J are TRBV29-1 and TRBJ1-2; D gene uncertain. The receptor was isolated from a man between 65 and 79 years old with acute or convalescent COVID-19. The CDR3 reads CSVVEANYGYTF. DNA of the CDR3: TGCAGCGTTGTGGAGGCTAACTATGGCTACACCTTC.